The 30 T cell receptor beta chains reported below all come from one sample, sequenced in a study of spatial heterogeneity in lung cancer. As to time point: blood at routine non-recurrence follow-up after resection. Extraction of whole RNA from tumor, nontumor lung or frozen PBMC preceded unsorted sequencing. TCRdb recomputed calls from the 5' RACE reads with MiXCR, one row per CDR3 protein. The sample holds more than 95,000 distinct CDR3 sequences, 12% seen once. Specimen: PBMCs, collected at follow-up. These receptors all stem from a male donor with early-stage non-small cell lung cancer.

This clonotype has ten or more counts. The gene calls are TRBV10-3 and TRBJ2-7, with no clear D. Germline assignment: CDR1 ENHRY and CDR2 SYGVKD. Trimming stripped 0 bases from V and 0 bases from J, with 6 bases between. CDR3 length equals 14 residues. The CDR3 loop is CAISESGTSYEQYF. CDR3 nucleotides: TGTGCCATCAGTGAGTCTGGCACCTCCTACGAGCAGTACTTC.

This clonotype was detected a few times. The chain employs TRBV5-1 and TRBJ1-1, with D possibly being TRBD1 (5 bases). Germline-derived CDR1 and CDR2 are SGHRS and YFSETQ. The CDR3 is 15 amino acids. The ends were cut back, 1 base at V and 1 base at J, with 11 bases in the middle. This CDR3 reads CASSLWGAGNTEAFF. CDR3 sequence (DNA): TGCGCCAGCAGCTTGTGGGGCGCAGGGAACACTGAAGCTTTCTTT.

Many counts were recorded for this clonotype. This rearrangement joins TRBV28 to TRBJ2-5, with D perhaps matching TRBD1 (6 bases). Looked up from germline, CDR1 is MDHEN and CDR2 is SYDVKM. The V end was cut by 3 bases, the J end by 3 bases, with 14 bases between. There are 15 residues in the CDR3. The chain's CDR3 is CASSFLQGQKETQYF. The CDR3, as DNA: TGTGCCAGCAGTTTCTTGCAGGGGCAGAAAGAGACCCAGTACTTC. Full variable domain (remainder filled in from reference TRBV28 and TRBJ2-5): DVKVTQSSRYLVKRTGEKVFLECVQDMDHENMFWYRQDPGLGLRLIYFSYDVKMKEKGDIPEGYSVSREKKERFSLILESASTNQTSMYLCASSFLQGQKETQYFGPGTRLLVL.

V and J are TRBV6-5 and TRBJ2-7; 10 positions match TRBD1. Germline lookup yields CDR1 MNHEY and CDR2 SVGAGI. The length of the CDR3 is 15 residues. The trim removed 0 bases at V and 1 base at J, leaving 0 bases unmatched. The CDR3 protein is CASSYSDRGSYEQYF. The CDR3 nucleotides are TGTGCCAGCAGTTACTCGGACAGGGGGTCCTACGAGCAGTACTTC.

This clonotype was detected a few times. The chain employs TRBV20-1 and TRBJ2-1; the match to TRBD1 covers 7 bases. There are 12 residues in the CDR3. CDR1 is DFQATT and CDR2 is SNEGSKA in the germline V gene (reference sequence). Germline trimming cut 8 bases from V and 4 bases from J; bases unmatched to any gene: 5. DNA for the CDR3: TGCAGTACAGGGGTAGGGTACAATGAGCAGTTCTTC. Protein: CSTGVGYNEQFF.

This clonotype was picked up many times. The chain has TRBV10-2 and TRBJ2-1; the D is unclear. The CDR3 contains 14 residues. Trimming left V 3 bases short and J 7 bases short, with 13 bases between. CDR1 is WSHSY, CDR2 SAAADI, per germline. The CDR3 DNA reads TGCGCCAGCAGTGAAAGGCCAGTTACAAATGAGCAGTTCTTC. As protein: CASSERPVTNEQFF.

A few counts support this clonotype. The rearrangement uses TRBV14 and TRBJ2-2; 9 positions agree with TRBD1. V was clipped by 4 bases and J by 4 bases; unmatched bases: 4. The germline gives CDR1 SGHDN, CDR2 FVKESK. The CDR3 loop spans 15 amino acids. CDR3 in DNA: TGTGCCAGCAGCCCTACAGGGGGCTCCACCGGGGAGCTGTTTTTT. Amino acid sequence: CASSPTGGSTGELFF.

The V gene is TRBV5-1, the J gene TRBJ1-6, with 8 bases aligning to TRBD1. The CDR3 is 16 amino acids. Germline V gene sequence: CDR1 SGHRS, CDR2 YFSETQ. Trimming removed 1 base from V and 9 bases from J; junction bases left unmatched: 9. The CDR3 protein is CASSLTPTGEGSPLHF. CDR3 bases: TGCGCCAGCAGCTTGACTCCGACAGGGGAAGGTTCACCCCTCCACTTT.

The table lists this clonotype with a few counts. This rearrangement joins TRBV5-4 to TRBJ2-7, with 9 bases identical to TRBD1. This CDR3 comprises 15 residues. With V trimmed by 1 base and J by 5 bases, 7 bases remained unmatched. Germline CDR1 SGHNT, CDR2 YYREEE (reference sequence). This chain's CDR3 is CASSLTGGSSNEQYF. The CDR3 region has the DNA TGTGCCAGCAGCTTGACAGGGGGCTCATCGAACGAGCAGTACTTC.

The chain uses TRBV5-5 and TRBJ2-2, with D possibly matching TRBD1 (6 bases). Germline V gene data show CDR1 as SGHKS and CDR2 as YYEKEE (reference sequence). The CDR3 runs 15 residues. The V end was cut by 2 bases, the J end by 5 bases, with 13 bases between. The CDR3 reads CASSFRDINTGELFF. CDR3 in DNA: TGTGCCAGCAGCTTCAGGGACATCAATACCGGGGAGCTGTTTTTT. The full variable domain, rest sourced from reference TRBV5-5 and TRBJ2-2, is DAGVTQSPTHLIKTRGQQVTLRCSPISGHKSVSWYQQVLGQGPQFIFQYYEKEERGRGNFPDRFSARQFPNYSSELNVNALLLGDSALYLCASSFRDINTGELFFGEGSRLTVL.

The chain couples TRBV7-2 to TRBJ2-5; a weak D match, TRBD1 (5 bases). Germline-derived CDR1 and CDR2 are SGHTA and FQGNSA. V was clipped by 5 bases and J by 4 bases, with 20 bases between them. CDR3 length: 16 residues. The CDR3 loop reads CASSQNPTGTRETQYF. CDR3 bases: TGTGCCAGCAGCCAAAACCCAACAGGAACTCGAGAGACCCAGTACTTC.

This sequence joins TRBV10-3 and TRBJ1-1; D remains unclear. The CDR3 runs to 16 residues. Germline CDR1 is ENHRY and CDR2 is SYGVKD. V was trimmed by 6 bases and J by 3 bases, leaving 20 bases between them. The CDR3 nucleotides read TGTGCCATCAGCAGAACAAGGGCACCAACGTACACTGAAGCTTTCTTT. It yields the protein CAISRTRAPTYTEAFF.

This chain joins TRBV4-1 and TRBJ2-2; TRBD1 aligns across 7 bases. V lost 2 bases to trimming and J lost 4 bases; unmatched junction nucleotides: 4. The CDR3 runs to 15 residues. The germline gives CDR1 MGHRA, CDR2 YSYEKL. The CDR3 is CASSQRTGRTGELFF. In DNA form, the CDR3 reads TGCGCCAGCAGCCAAAGGACAGGTCGCACCGGGGAGCTGTTTTTT.

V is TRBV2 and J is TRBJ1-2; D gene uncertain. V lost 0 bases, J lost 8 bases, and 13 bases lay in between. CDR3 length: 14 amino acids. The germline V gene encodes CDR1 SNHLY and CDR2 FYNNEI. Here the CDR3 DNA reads TGTGCCAGCAGTGAAGCGCTGAATGCTGGAGGCTACACCTTC. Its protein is CASSEALNAGGYTF.

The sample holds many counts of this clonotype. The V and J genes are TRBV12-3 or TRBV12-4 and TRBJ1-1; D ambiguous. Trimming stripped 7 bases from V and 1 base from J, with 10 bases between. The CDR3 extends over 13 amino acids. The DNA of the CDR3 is TGTGCCAGCACCCACCCAGGGAACACTGAAGCTTTCTTT. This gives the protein CASTHPGNTEAFF.

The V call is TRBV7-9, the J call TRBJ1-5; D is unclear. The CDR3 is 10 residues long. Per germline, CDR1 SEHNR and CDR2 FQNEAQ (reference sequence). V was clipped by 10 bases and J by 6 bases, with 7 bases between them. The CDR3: CAISSQPQHF. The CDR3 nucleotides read TGTGCCATCTCCTCTCAGCCCCAGCATTTT.

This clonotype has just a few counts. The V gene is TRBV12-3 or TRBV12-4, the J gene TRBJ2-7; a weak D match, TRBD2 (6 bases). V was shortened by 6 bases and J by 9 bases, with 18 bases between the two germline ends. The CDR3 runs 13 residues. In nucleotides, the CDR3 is TGTGCCAGCAGCCTTCAGGACGGAGGGCGGCAGTACTTC. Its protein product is CASSLQDGGRQYF.

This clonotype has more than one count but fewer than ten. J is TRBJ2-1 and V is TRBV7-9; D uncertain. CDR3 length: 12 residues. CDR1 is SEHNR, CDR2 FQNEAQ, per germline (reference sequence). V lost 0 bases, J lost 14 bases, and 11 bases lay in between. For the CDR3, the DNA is TGTGCCAGCAGCTTAGCAGGCGAGGCGGAGTTCTTC. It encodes CASSLAGEAEFF.

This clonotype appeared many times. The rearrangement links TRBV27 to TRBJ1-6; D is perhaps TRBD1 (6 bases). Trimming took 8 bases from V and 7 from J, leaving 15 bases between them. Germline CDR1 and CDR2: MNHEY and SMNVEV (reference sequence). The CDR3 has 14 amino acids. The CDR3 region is CASCEWGRNSPLHF. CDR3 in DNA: TGTGCCAGCTGTGAATGGGGGCGAAATTCACCCCTCCACTTT.

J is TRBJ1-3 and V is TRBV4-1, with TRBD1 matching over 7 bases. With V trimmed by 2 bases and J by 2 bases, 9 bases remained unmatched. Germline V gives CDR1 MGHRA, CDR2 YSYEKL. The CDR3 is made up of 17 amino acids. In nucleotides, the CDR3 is TGCGCCAGCAGCCAACAACCCTCACAGGGGACTGGAAACACCATATATTTT. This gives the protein CASSQQPSQGTGNTIYF.

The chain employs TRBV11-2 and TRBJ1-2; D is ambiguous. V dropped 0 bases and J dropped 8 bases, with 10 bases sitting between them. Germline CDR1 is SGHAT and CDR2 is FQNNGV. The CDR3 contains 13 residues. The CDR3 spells CASSLERQMGYTF. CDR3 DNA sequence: TGTGCCAGCAGCTTAGAACGGCAGATGGGCTACACCTTC.

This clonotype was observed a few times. CDR3 in DNA: TGCAGTGCTGTAACCGACAGCTATCCATATGGCTACACCTTC. Translation gives CSAVTDSYPYGYTF. The chain is built from TRBV20-1 and TRBJ1-2, with D possibly TRBD1 on 5 matching bases. The V end was cut by 5 bases, the J end by 5 bases, with 18 bases between. Germline lookup yields CDR1 DFQATT and CDR2 SNEGSKA (reference sequence). CDR3 length equals 14 residues.

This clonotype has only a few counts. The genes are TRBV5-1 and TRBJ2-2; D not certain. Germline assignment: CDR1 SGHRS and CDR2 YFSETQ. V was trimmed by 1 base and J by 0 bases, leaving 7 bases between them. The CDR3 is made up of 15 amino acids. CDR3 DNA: TGCGCCAGCAGCTTGCAGGTCGCGAACACCGGGGAGCTGTTTTTT. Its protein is CASSLQVANTGELFF. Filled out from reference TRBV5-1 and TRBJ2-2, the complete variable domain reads KAGVTQTPRYLIKTRGQQVTLSCSPISGHRSVSWYQQTPGQGLQFLFEYFSETQRNKGNFPGRFSGRQFSNSRSEMNVSTLELGDSALYLCASSLQVANTGELFFGEGSRLTVL.

The CDR3 loop reads CASSARQGRQPQHF. The CDR3 bases are TGTGCCAGCAGCGCCCGACAGGGGAGGCAGCCCCAGCATTTT. The J gene is TRBJ1-5, the V gene TRBV7-2; TRBD1 matches at 8 bases. Trimming at V came to 5 bases and at J to 7 bases, leaving 7 bases not matched to a gene. Germline V lookup: CDR1 SGHTA, CDR2 FQGNSA. The CDR3 runs 14 residues. Full variable domain (missing parts from reference TRBV7-2 and TRBJ1-5): GAGVSQSPSNKVTEKGKDVELRCDPISGHTALYWYRQSLGQGLEFLIYFQGNSAPDKSGLPSDRFSAERTGGSVSTLTIQRTQQEDSAVYLCASSARQGRQPQHFGDGTRLSIL.

The CDR3 sequence is CARGGGQGRYNEQFF. For the CDR3, the DNA is TGTGCCAGGGGAGGGGGGCAGGGGAGGTACAATGAGCAGTTCTTC. The V gene is TRBV6-1, the J gene TRBJ2-1, with D perhaps TRBD2 (7 bases). CDR1 is MNHNS, CDR2 SASEGT, per germline. V lost 9 bases, J lost 4 bases, and 19 bases lay in between. The CDR3 consists of 15 residues.

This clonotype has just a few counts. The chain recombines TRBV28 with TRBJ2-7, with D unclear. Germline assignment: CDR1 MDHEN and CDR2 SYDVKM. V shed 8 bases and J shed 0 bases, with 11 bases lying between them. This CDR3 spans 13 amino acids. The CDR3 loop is CASLFPGSYEQYF. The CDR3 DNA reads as TGTGCCAGCTTATTTCCCGGCTCCTACGAGCAGTACTTC.

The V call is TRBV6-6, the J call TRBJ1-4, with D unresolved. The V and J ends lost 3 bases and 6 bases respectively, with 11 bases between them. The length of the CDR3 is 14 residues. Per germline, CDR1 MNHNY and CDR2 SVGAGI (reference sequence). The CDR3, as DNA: TGTGCCAGCAGTTATCGGGGTTTTGATGAAAAACTGTTTTTT. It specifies CASSYRGFDEKLFF.

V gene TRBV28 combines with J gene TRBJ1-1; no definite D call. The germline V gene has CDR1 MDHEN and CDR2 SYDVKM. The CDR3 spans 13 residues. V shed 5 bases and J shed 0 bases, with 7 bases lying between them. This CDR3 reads CASSDTLNTEAFF. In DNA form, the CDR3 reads TGTGCCAGCAGTGACACCTTGAACACTGAAGCTTTCTTT.

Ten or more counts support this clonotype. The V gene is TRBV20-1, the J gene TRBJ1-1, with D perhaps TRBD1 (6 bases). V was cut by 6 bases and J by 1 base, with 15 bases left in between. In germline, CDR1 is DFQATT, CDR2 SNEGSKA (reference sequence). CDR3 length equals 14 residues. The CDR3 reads CSAKGNRANTEAFF. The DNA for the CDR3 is TGCAGTGCCAAAGGAAACAGGGCGAACACTGAAGCTTTCTTT.

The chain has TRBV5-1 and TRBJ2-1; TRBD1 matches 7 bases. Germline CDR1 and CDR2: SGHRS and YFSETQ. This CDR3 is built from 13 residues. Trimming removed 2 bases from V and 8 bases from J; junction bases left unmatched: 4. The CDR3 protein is CASSFDRVDEQFF. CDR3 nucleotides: TGCGCCAGCAGCTTCGACAGGGTGGATGAGCAGTTCTTC.